This T cell receptor beta chain was profiled in a study of post-analysis software for immune sequencing data. Study conclusions and caveats: TRBV5-6, TRBV5-1 and TRBV20-1 were among several TRBV segments more frequent in patients than controls.

Included in the TCR beta cDNA libraries were unique molecular identifiers. TCRdb called the PCR reads again in MiXCR, with one record for every CDR3 protein. The sample consists of hundreds of thousands of distinct CDR3 sequences, about 53% of them appearing once. The CDR3 extends over 14 amino acids. Trimming left V 10 bases short and J 0 bases short, with 13 bases between. Only a few counts were recorded for this clonotype. Its matching antigen is unknown. The sequence came from a girl aged 5-17 years with multiple sclerosis. The chain carries TRBV12-3 or TRBV12-4 and TRBJ2-1; D tentatively reads TRBD1 or TRBD2 (5 bases each). The sequenced sample consisted of blood. Written as DNA, the CDR3 is TGTGCCATTCTGTGGGGGTCCTCCTACAATGAGCAGTTCTTC. It yields the protein CAILWGSSYNEQFF.